This T cell receptor (beta chain) was captured by sequencing in a study of T-cell memory formation after mild COVID-19. CDR3 size: 14 residues. With 5 bases clipped from V and 4 bases from J, the junction kept 5 bases outside the gene matches. TCRdb re-analysed the 5' RACE reads in MiXCR, keeping a single row per CDR3 protein. The data show 430,000 or so distinct CDR3 sequences, 20% to 30% seen once. The sequence came from an adult woman who had mild COVID-19 (a few samples of this study predate the infection). Cell type and time point are not known. V usage is TRBV12-3 or TRBV12-4 and J usage is TRBJ1-1, with 9 nucleotides matching TRBD1. Sequenced: PBMCs or a T cell subset sorted from them (not recorded which). In nucleotides, the CDR3 is TGTGCCAGCAGTCGAAGGACAGGGGCCACTGAAGCTTTCTTT. This translates into CASSRRTGATEAFF.